This TCR beta chain emerged from a study of CD8 T cells in Susac syndrome. With random hexamers, reverse transcription was performed on about 0.5 to 1 ug of RNA. TCRdb used MiXCR to reprocess the immunoSEQ multiplex PCR reads, holding one entry per CDR3 protein. The sample shows about 76,000 distinct CDR3 sequences, 90% to 95% of them seen only once. Trimming removed 5 bases from V and 1 base from J, with 11 bases in between. CDR1 and CDR2 (germline): KGHSH, LQKENI. There are 14 residues in the CDR3. In Susac syndrome patients, recently defined diagnostic criteria for definite or probable disease were met.

The sequenced sample consisted of CD8+ T cells from PBMCs. The TCR was taken from a human donor with Susac syndrome. V is TRBV18 and J is TRBJ1-1; possibly TRBD1 for D (6 bases). CDR3 nucleotides: TGTGCCAGCTCATTGCGGACAGAGAACACTGAAGCTTTCTTT. Protein: CASSLRTENTEAFF.